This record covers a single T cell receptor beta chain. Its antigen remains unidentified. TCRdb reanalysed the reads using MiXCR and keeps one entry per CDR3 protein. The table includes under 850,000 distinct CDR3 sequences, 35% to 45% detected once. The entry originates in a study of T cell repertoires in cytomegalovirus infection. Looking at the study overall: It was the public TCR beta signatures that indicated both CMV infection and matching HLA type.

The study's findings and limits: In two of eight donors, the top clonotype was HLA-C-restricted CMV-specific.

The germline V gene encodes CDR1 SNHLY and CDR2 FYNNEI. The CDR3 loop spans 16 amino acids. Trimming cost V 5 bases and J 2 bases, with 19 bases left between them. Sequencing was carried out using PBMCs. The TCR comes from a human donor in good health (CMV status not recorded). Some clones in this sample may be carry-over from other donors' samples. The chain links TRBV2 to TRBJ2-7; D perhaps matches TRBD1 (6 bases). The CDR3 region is CASSPRGRLLTYEQYF. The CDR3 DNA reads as TGTGCCAGCAGTCCCAGGGGCAGGCTTTTGACCTACGAGCAGTACTTC.